These 12 T cell receptor beta chains came from one sample sequenced in a study of T-cell memory formation after mild COVID-19. Each CDR3 protein gets one entry after TCRdb re-called the 5' RACE reads with MiXCR. The sample lists about 390,000 distinct CDR3 sequences; more than 15% were seen once. The sample comprised PBMCs or a T cell subset sorted from them (not recorded which). The receptor source for this set is a man younger than 30 who had mild COVID-19 (a few samples of this study predate the infection). Cell type and time point are not known.

V gene TRBV20-1 combines with J gene TRBJ2-3; D remains ambiguous. Germline CDR1 and CDR2: DFQATT and SNEGSKA (reference sequence). Trimming removed 2 bases from V and 2 bases from J, with 2 bases in between. CDR3 length: 11 residues. The DNA for the CDR3 is TGCAGTGCTAGATACACAGATACGCAGTATTTT. It is translated as CSARYTDTQYF.

This clonotype was recorded many times. The V call is TRBV5-1, the J call TRBJ1-4; D uncertain. The CDR3 loop spans 14 amino acids. CDR1 is SGHRS and CDR2 is YFSETQ in the germline V gene. V was cut by 4 bases and J by 5 bases, with 12 bases left in between. The CDR3 loop reads CASSIRTANEKLFF. Written as DNA, the CDR3 is TGCGCCAGCAGCATTCGGACCGCGAATGAAAAACTGTTTTTT. Together with reference TRBV5-1 and TRBJ1-4, the CDR3 gives the full variable domain: KAGVTQTPRYLIKTRGQQVTLSCSPISGHRSVSWYQQTPGQGLQFLFEYFSETQRNKGNFPGRFSGRQFSNSRSEMNVSTLELGDSALYLCASSIRTANEKLFFGSGTQLSVL.

A few counts support this clonotype. J is TRBJ1-2 and V is TRBV4-3; unclear D gene. The CDR3 spans 13 residues. V was trimmed by 3 bases and J by 4 bases, leaving 9 bases between them. The germline CDR1 and CDR2 sequences are LGHNA and YSLEER. The CDR3: CASSQDGSYGYTF. Written as DNA, the CDR3 is TGCGCCAGCAGCCAGGACGGGTCCTATGGCTACACCTTC.

This sequence joins TRBV3-1 and TRBJ2-3; perhaps TRBD2 as D (5 bases). The CDR3 has 16 amino acids. Germline CDR1 reads LGHDT; CDR2 reads YNNKEL (reference sequence). Trimming pared 3 bases from V and 6 bases from J, leaving 19 bases between. The CDR3 reads CASSHLAPNQGDTQYF. The CDR3 DNA reads as TGTGCCAGCAGCCACCTAGCCCCCAATCAAGGTGATACGCAGTATTTT.

This clonotype was detected only a few times. The chain recombines TRBV5-1 with TRBJ2-3, with a possible D match to TRBD2 (5 bases). This CDR3 is 14 amino acids long. The germline CDR1 and CDR2 sequences are SGHRS and YFSETQ. Trimming shortened V by 7 bases and J by 3 bases, and 15 bases separated the two germline ends. CDR3 protein: CASEERDNTDTQYF. CDR3 bases: TGCGCCAGCGAAGAACGGGATAATACAGATACGCAGTATTTT.

This clonotype was seen ten or more times. The chain employs TRBV5-1 and TRBJ2-7; D remains ambiguous. This CDR3 has 13 amino acids. The V and J ends lost 0 bases and 1 base respectively, with 5 bases between them. Germline-derived CDR1 and CDR2 are SGHRS and YFSETQ. The CDR3 DNA follows: TGCGCCAGCAGCTTGGTTAGTTCCTACGAGCAGTACTTC. This encodes CASSLVSSYEQYF.

The V gene is TRBV7-8, the J gene TRBJ2-7; D uncertain. Germline V lookup: CDR1 SGHVS, CDR2 FQNEAQ. The CDR3 runs 15 residues. V lost 2 bases to trimming and J lost 3 bases, with 14 bases between them. The DNA for the CDR3 is TGTGCCAGCAGCTTAAGGTTAACGGAGAGCTACGAGCAGTACGTC. Protein sequence: CASSLRLTESYEQYV.

This chain connects TRBV25-1 to TRBJ1-5, with a weak D call TRBD1 (5 bases). Per germline, CDR1 MGHDK and CDR2 SYGVNS. V lost 3 bases and J 7 bases, leaving 10 bases between the germline ends. This CDR3 is built from 13 residues. The CDR3 loop reads CASSEQGWQPQHF. CDR3 DNA: TGTGCCAGCAGTGAGCAGGGCTGGCAGCCCCAGCATTTT.

CDR3 amino acids: CSVESSGNTIYF. In nucleotides, the CDR3 is TGCAGCGTGGAGAGCTCTGGAAACACCATATATTTT. V is TRBV29-1 and J is TRBJ1-3, with D unresolved. Germline-derived CDR1 and CDR2 are SQVTM and ANQGSEA. The CDR3 sequence is 12 residues long. Deletions cut 6 bases from V and 0 bases from J, with 6 bases between.

This clonotype turned up a few times. The chain couples TRBV11-2 to TRBJ2-2; D unclear. The V and J ends lost 4 bases and 5 bases respectively, with 14 bases between them. This CDR3 has 15 amino acids. In germline, CDR1 is SGHAT, CDR2 FQNNGV. The CDR3 sequence is CASSSSDPMTGELFF. The CDR3 DNA reads TGTGCCAGCAGCTCCTCCGACCCGATGACCGGGGAGCTGTTTTTT.

This rearrangement joins TRBV6-4 to TRBJ2-2; D call uncertain. Germline-derived CDR1 and CDR2 are MRHNA and SNTAGT. The CDR3 is 13 residues long. V lost 0 bases and J 4 bases, leaving 3 bases between the germline ends. CDR3 nucleotides: TGTGCCAGCAGTGACTCGGGCACCGGGGAGCTGTTTTTT. Translated, it gives CASSDSGTGELFF.

The genes are TRBV7-2 and TRBJ1-5; TRBD1 might be the D (6 bases). CDR1 is SGHTA and CDR2 is FQGNSA in the germline V gene. CDR3 size: 15 residues. Trimming pared 3 bases from V and 3 bases from J, leaving 12 bases between. The DNA of the CDR3 is TGTGCCAGCAGCTTGGGCAGGGGCCACAATCAGCCCCAGCATTTT. Protein: CASSLGRGHNQPQHF.